The rows below give T cell receptor beta chains drawn from one sample of a study of shared clonotypes between healthy human individuals. Assay: immunoSEQ multiplex PCR; the TCRdb copy retains only in-frame clones and omits some. The table includes hundreds of thousands of clones, around 97% detected once. Source material: naive CD4+ T cells sorted from blood. The receptors were sampled from a young woman in good health. Both conserved end residues are part of each CDR3. D genes are given only for firm matches. Size values are once, few and many counts, or a class for expanded clones, and some rows have none.

clone_size	v_call	d_call	j_call	cdr3_nt	cdr3_aa
once	TRBV7-9	TRBD1	TRBJ1-2	TGTGCCAGCAGCTTGACCGGACAGGGTAACTATGGCTACACCTTC	CASSLTGQGNYGYTF
.	TRBV27	.	TRBJ2-3	TGTGCCAGCAGTTTGGGGAAAAGGGATACGCAGTATTTT	CASSLGKRDTQYF
.	TRBV7-6	TRBD2	TRBJ2-1	TGTGCCAGCAGCTGGCGGACTAGTGCCACCTACAATGAGCAGTTCTTC	CASSWRTSATYNEQFF
.	TRBV7-3	.	TRBJ1-1	TGTGCCAGCAGCTTAAGGTCGAACACTGAAGCTTTCTTT	CASSLRSNTEAFF
.	TRBV19	TRBD2	TRBJ2-3	TGTGCCAGTAGTCCTACCGGGACTAGCGGGAGTGGCGGAGATACGCAGTATTTT	CASSPTGTSGSGGDTQYF
.	TRBV6-4	.	TRBJ1-1	TGTGCCAGCAGTTCCGAGGGGCTCGGCACTGAAGCTTTCTTT	CASSSEGLGTEAFF
.	TRBV27	.	TRBJ2-1	TGTGCCAGCAGTTTTCGGATAACCAGTACCTACAATGAGCAGTTCTTC	CASSFRITSTYNEQFF
.	TRBV29-1	TRBD2	TRBJ2-5	TGCAGCGCCCTCCTAGGCGGCGGGGGGGAGACCCAGTACTTC	CSALLGGGGETQYF
.	TRBV6-5	.	TRBJ1-3	TGTGCCAGCAGTTACACAGCCTCTGGAAACACCATATATTTT	CASSYTASGNTIYF
.	TRBV20-1	.	TRBJ2-1	TGCAGTGCTCAGGAGTTACAGCAGTTCTTC	CSAQELQQFF
.	TRBV10-3	TRBD1	TRBJ2-1	TGTGCCATCAGTGGCCTTGTGGGACAGGGGGCGGATGAGCAGTTCTTC	CAISGLVGQGADEQFF